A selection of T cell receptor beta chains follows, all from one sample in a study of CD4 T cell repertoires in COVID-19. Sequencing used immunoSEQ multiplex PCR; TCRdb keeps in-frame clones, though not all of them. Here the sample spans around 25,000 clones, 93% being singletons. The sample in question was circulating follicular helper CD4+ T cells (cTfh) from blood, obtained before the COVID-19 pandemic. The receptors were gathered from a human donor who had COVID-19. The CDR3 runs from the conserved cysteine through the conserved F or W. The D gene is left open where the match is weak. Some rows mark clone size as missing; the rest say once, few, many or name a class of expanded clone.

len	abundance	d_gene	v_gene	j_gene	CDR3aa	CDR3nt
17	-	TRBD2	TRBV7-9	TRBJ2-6	CASSSSGLLAGANVLTF	TGTGCCAGCAGCTCTAGCGGGTTGTTGGCTGGGGCCAACGTCCTGACTTTC
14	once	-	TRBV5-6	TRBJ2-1	CASSLGGVYNEQFF	TGTGCCAGCAGCTTGGGCGGTGTTTACAATGAGCAGTTCTTC
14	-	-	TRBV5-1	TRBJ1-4	CASSTQGAREKLFF	TGCGCCAGCAGCACACAAGGGGCCCGGGAAAAACTGTTTTTT
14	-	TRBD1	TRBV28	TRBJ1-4	CASSPGQGQRKLFF	TGTGCCAGCAGTCCGGGACAGGGACAAAGAAAACTGTTTTTT
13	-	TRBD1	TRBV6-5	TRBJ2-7	CASRRQGYYEQYF	TGTGCCAGTAGGAGACAGGGTTACTACGAGCAGTACTTC
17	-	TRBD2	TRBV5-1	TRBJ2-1	CASSLVSGTTTYNEQFF	TGCGCCAGCAGCTTGGTCTCCGGGACTACGACCTACAATGAGCAGTTCTTC
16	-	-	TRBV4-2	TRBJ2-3	CASSQDGGATTDTQYF	TGTGCCAGCAGCCAAGATGGGGGCGCAACGACCGATACGCAGTATTTT
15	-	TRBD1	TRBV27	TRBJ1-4	CASSLRTGLSEKLFF	TGTGCCAGCAGTTTACGGACAGGGCTGAGTGAAAAACTGTTTTTT
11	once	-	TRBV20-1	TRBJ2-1	CSARSMYEQFF	TGCAGTGCTAGATCTATGTATGAGCAGTTCTTC
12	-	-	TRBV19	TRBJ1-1	CASSIPQGPAFF	TGTGCCAGTAGTATTCCACAGGGCCCGGCTTTCTTT
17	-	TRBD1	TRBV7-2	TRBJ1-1	CASSLPPGQGENTEAFF	TGTGCCAGCAGCTTACCACCGGGACAGGGAGAGAACACTGAAGCTTTCTTT
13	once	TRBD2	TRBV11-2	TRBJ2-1	CASSNLGTSGQFF	TGTGCCAGCAGCAATCTAGGGACTAGCGGGCAGTTCTTC
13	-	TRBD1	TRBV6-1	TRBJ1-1	CASSEGQGGSAFF	TGTGCCAGCAGTGAAGGGCAGGGGGGATCGGCTTTCTTT
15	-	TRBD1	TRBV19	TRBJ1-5	CASTAGTGYNQPQHF	TGTGCCAGTACAGCCGGGACAGGGTACAATCAGCCCCAGCATTTT
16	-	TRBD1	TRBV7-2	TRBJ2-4	CASSLVGQGAGVIQYF	TGTGCCAGCAGCTTGGTTGGACAGGGGGCCGGGGTCATTCAGTACTTC
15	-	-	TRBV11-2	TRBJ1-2	CASSLSTGGIYGYTF	TGTGCCAGCAGCCTCTCGACAGGAGGAATCTATGGCTACACCTTC
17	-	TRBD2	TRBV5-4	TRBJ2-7	CASSLDLAGFSSYEQYF	TGTGCCAGCAGCTTGGATCTAGCGGGATTCAGCTCCTACGAGCAGTACTTC
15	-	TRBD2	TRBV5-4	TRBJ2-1	CASSFGVAGGSEQFF	TGTGCCAGCAGCTTTGGTGTAGCGGGGGGTTCTGAGCAGTTCTTC
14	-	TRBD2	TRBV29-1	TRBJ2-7	CSVGNSGVPYEQYF	TGCAGCGTTGGTAATAGCGGGGTTCCCTACGAGCAGTACTTC
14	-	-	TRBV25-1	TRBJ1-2	CASSGATGSVGYTF	TGTGCCAGCAGTGGGGCAACAGGGTCGGTTGGCTACACCTTC
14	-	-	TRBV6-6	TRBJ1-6	CASSSGHSNSPLHF	TGTGCCAGCAGTTCGGGACACTCTAATTCACCCCTCCACTTT
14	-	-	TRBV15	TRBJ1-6	CATSRDSGNSPLHF	TGTGCCACCAGCAGAGACAGTGGTAATTCACCCCTCCACTTT
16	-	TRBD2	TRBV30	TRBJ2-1	CAWSPPGAGIYNEQFF	TGTGCCTGGAGCCCGCCGGGAGCGGGAATATACAATGAGCAGTTCTTC
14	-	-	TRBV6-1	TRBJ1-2	CASSEFRFNYGYTF	TGTGCCAGCAGTGAATTCCGGTTTAACTATGGCTACACCTTC
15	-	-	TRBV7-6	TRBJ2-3	CASSLGAYSTDTQYF	TGTGCCAGCAGCTTAGGCGCCTATAGCACAGATACGCAGTATTTT
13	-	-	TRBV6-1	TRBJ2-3	CASTRQITDTQYF	TGTGCCAGCACGAGACAGATCACAGATACGCAGTATTTT
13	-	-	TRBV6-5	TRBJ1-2	CASSESGVNGYTF	TGTGCCAGCAGTGAATCCGGGGTTAATGGCTACACCTTC
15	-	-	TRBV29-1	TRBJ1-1	CSVGQIGAGHTEAFF	TGCAGCGTTGGGCAGATTGGCGCGGGGCACACTGAAGCTTTCTTT
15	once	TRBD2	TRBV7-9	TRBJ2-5	CASSLIPSGGQTQYF	TGTGCCAGCAGCTTAATCCCTAGCGGGGGACAGACCCAGTACTTC
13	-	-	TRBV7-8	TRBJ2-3	CASSPRITDTQYF	TGTGCCAGCAGCCCGCGCATCACAGATACGCAGTATTTT
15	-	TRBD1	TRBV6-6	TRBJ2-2	CASSSGQVNTGELFF	TGTGCCAGCAGCTCCGGACAGGTCAACACCGGGGAGCTGTTTTTT
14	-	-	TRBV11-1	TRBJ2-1	CASSSAAAYNEQFF	TGTGCCAGCAGCTCAGCCGCAGCCTACAATGAGCAGTTCTTC
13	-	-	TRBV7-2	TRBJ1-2	CASSFSTHYGYTF	TGTGCCAGCAGCTTTTCGACACACTATGGCTACACCTTC
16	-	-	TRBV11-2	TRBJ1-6	CASSFEESSYNSPLHF	TGTGCCAGCAGCTTTGAGGAGAGCTCCTATAATTCACCCCTCCACTTT
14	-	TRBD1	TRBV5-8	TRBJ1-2	CASSRGQGGYGYTF	TGTGCCAGCAGCCGCGGACAGGGGGGCTATGGCTACACCTTC
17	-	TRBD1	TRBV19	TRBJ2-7	CASSIASDRGSTYEQYF	TGTGCCAGTAGTATAGCCAGCGACAGGGGAAGTACCTACGAGCAGTACTTC
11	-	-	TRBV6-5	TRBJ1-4	CASRDGEKLFF	TGTGCCAGCAGAGACGGGGAAAAACTGTTTTTT
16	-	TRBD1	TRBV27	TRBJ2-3	CASSPSGQARTDTQYF	TGTGCCAGCAGTCCAAGTGGACAGGCGCGCACAGATACGCAGTATTTT
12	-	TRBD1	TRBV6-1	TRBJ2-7	CASSGSDRSQHF	TGTGCCAGCAGTGGCTCGGACAGGTCACAACACTTC
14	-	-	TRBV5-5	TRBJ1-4	CASSSTGHNEKLFF	TGTGCCAGCAGCTCTACAGGGCATAATGAAAAACTGTTTTTT
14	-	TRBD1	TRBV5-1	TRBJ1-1	CASTRTGGWSEAFF	TGCGCCAGCACCCGGACAGGGGGCTGGTCTGAAGCTTTCTTT
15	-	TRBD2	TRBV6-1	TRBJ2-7	CASRELLAGSHEQYF	TGTGCCAGCAGGGAGCTGCTAGCGGGAAGCCACGAGCAGTACTTC
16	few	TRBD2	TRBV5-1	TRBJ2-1	CASSLVTSGGYNEQFF	TGCGCCAGCAGCTTGGTGACTAGCGGGGGTTACAATGAGCAGTTCTTC
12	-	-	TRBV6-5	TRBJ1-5	CASRQGNQPQHF	TGTGCCAGCAGACAGGGAAATCAGCCCCAGCATTTT
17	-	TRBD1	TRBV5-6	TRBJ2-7	CASSSLTRTGLGYEQYF	TGTGCCAGCAGCTCCTTAACTCGGACAGGGTTGGGGTACGAGCAGTACTTC
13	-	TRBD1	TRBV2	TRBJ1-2	CASWTGSDYGYTF	TGTGCCAGCTGGACAGGGAGTGACTATGGCTACACCTTC
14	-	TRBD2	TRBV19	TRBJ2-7	CASRSPAGPLEQYF	TGTGCCAGTAGGTCGCCAGCGGGGCCCCTCGAGCAGTACTTC
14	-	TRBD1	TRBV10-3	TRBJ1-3	CATDTTGTGNTIYF	TGTGCCACCGACACGACAGGGACTGGAAACACCATATATTTT
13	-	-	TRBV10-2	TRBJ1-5	CAVGGEVDQPQHF	TGCGCCGTGGGGGGTGAGGTGGATCAGCCCCAGCATTTT
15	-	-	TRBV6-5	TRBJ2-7	CASSYSFSAGYEQYF	TGTGCCAGCAGTTACTCATTCTCGGCCGGGTACGAGCAGTACTTC
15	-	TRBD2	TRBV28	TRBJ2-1	CASSFHAGGVAEQFF	TGTGCCAGCAGTTTTCATGCGGGGGGGGTGGCTGAGCAGTTCTTC
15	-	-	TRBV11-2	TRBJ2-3	CASSPQGLSTDTQYF	TGTGCCAGCAGCCCCCAGGGACTCAGCACAGATACGCAGTATTTT
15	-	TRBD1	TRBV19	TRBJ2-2	CASSPQGAGTGELFF	TGTGCCAGTAGCCCGCAGGGGGCTGGGACCGGGGAGCTGTTTTTT
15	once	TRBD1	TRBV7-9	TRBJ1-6	CASSLGTGTSSPLHF	TGTGCCAGCAGCTTGGGGACAGGGACAAGTTCACCCCTCCACTTT